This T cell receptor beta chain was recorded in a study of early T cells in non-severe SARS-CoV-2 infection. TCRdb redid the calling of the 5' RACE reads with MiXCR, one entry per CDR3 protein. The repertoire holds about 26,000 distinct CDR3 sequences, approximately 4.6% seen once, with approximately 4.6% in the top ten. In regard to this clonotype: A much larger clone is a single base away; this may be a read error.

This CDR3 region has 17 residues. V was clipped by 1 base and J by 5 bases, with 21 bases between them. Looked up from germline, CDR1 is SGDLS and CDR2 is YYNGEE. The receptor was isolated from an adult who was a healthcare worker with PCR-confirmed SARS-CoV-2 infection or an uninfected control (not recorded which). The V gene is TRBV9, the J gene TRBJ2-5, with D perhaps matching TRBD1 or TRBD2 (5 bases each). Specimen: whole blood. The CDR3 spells CASSVQAADTKGETQYF. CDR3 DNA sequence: TGTGCCAGCAGCGTACAAGCGGCGGACACAAAGGGGGAGACCCAGTACTTC.